The sequence of this TCR beta chain was determined in a study of CD8 T cells in Susac syndrome. Study findings and constraints: It was acknowledged in the study that its TCR sequencing and HLA analysis involved a relatively small number of individuals.

To note about this clonotype: Its antigen is not known.

The J segment lost 4 bases and the V segment lost 4 bases, leaving 10 bases of the junction unmatched. In germline, CDR1 is DFQATT, CDR2 SNEGSKA (reference sequence). The CDR3 is made up of 17 amino acids. Random hexamers were used to reverse transcribe 0.5 to 1 ug of RNA. immunoSEQ multiplex PCR amplified TCR beta CDR3 across 54 Vbeta, 13 Jbeta. One entry per CDR3 protein, called by TCRdb with MiXCR from the immunoSEQ multiplex PCR reads. Of 330,000 or so distinct CDR3 sequences in the sample, approximately 85% were seen once. The T cells that were sequenced for TCR beta were CD8+ and CD4+ cells from blood.

The V gene is TRBV20-1, the J gene TRBJ1-4; 12 nucleotides agree with TRBD1. Sequencing was carried out using CD8+ T cells from PBMCs. This clonotype was obtained from a human donor with multiple sclerosis. The CDR3 is CSATERDRGLGNEKLFF. In DNA form, the CDR3 reads TGCAGTGCTACAGAAAGGGACAGGGGGCTTGGTAATGAAAAACTGTTTTTT.